The 23 T cell receptor beta chains listed next were all sequenced from one sample in a study of metastatic and nonmetastatic thyroid tumors. Through MiXCR, TCRdb re-clonotyped the PCR reads. The table records around 22,000 clones, approximately 20% of them present only once. Ahead of thyroid surgery, no patient had received treatment of any kind. The specimen sequenced was blood. These receptors came from a male donor with papillary thyroid cancer or a benign thyroid nodule (not recorded which). Some clones in this sample may be carry-over from other donors' samples.

The table lists this clone with a few counts. The gene calls are TRBV2 and TRBJ1-2, with 8 bases aligning to TRBD1. The CDR3 is made up of 13 amino acids. Trimming cost V 5 bases and J 3 bases; bases outside gene matches: 2. CDR1 and CDR2 from the germline V gene are SNHLY and FYNNEI. The CDR3 DNA reads as TGTGCCAGCAGTTCAGGGGGCGACTATGGCTACACCTTC. Translating gives CASSSGGDYGYTF.

This clone was counted at least ten times. The rearrangement uses TRBV7-8 and TRBJ1-5, with D possibly matching TRBD1 (6 bases). CDR1 and CDR2 from the germline V gene are SGHVS and FQNEAQ. The V end was cut by 1 base, the J end by 7 bases, with 14 bases between. This CDR3 contains 15 residues. CDR3 nucleotide sequence: TGTGCCAGCAGCTTAGAGGCAGGGGCTGAGCAGCCCCAGCATTTT. Translating gives CASSLEAGAEQPQHF.

This clone was seen once. The V and J genes are TRBV3-1 and TRBJ1-6, with 10 bases matching TRBD1. CDR1 and CDR2 from the germline V gene are LGHDT and YNNKEL (reference sequence). Unmatched junction bases numbered 2, after V lost 4 bases and J lost 8 bases. This CDR3 is built from 14 residues. The CDR3, as DNA: TGTGCCAGCAGCCGGACAGGGGGGGATTCACCCCTCCACTTT. It yields the protein CASSRTGGDSPLHF.

This clone was counted many times. The genes are TRBV9 and TRBJ2-7, with D possibly called TRBD1 or TRBD2 (5 bases each). Trimming shortened V by 2 bases and J by 3 bases, and 15 bases separated the two germline ends. Per germline, CDR1 SGDLS and CDR2 YYNGEE. This CDR3 has 15 amino acids. CDR3 residues: CASSVAGSNFYEQYF. As DNA, the CDR3 is TGTGCCAGCAGCGTTGCAGGGAGCAACTTCTACGAGCAGTACTTC.

This chain links TRBV13 with TRBJ2-5; 8 positions agree with TRBD2. J gave up 4 bases and V 5 bases, and 3 bases lay outside the gene matches. The CDR3 length is 13 residues. The germline V gene has CDR1 PRHDT and CDR2 FYEKMQ (reference sequence). The CDR3 nucleotides read TGTGCCAGCAGCCAGGCGGGGGGAGAGACCCAGTACTTC. Residues: CASSQAGGETQYF.

On this clone itself: The conserved phenylalanine or tryptophan normally closing the CDR3 is absent here, so this likely arose from a read error. No DNA is shown, since the ends of the CDR3 on it are uncertain; the CDR3 is the one TCRdb lists. The genes are TRBV7-9 and TRBJ2-5. The CDR3 numbers 13 amino acids, ends counted. Germline CDR1 and CDR2: SEHNR and FQNEAQ (reference sequence). CDR3 region: CASSPVGVETLYS.

This clone was observed at least ten times. This chain links TRBV4-2 with TRBJ2-3; no firm D call. V was trimmed by 1 base and J by 0 bases, leaving 8 bases between them. The CDR3 runs 15 residues. Germline CDR1 and CDR2: LGHNA and YNFKEQ. CDR3: CASSQGIRSTDTQYF. The CDR3 coding sequence is TGTGCCAGCAGCCAAGGAATACGAAGCACAGATACGCAGTATTTT.

This clone occurred many times. The CDR3, as DNA: TGTGCCAGCAGCTTGGGACAGGGACTTACCGGGGAGCTGTTTTTT. Protein: CASSLGQGLTGELFF. The V and J genes are TRBV5-8 and TRBJ2-2; D may be TRBD1 (7 bases). CDR1 and CDR2 from the germline V gene are SGHTS and YDEGEE. V shed 0 bases and J shed 5 bases, with 11 bases lying between them. The CDR3 is 15 amino acids.

This clone was found many times. This rearrangement joins TRBV5-1 to TRBJ2-4, with 11 nucleotides matching TRBD1. V shed 4 bases, J shed 8 bases, and the junction held 14 bases outside the gene matches. Germline V lookup: CDR1 SGHRS, CDR2 YFSETQ. This CDR3 has 17 amino acids. CDR3 protein: CASSSTGTGGEGDIQYF. The CDR3 DNA sequence: TGCGCCAGCAGCAGCACCGGGACAGGGGGAGAAGGGGACATTCAGTACTTC.

The chain carries TRBV6-1 and TRBJ1-1; D perhaps matches TRBD1 (5 bases). The germline gives CDR1 MNHNS, CDR2 SASEGT. The V gene lost 5 bases and the J gene lost 4 bases, with 20 bases spanning the gap. CDR3 length equals 16 residues. The DNA of the CDR3 is TGTGCCAGCAGTTGGGGCGGGTTCGGGGGTGGCACTGAAGCTTTCTTT. This gives the protein CASSWGGFGGGTEAFF.

This clone was seen repeatedly, ten times or more. This chain connects TRBV19 to TRBJ2-4; 9 bases are a match to TRBD1. V trimming: 5 bases; J trimming: 4 bases; junction bases outside the gene matches: 6. Germline V gives CDR1 LNHDA, CDR2 SQIVND (reference sequence). CDR3 size: 15 residues. Here the CDR3 DNA reads TGTGCCAGTAGTCTCGGGGGACAGGGTAAAAACATTCAGTACTTC. Protein sequence: CASSLGGQGKNIQYF.

This clone was picked up many times. The chain combines TRBV24-1 with TRBJ2-5; maybe TRBD1 (6 bases). V was pared by 3 bases and J by 2 bases, with 12 bases between. The germline CDR1 and CDR2 sequences are KGHDR and SFDVKD. The CDR3 has 15 amino acids. The CDR3 reads CATSDIEQGQETQYF. The CDR3 DNA reads as TGTGCCACCAGTGATATCGAACAGGGTCAAGAGACCCAGTACTTC.

This clone was observed a few times. The chain's CDR3 is CASNRDRAIGNTIYF. The CDR3 nucleotides are TGTGCCAGCAACCGGGACAGGGCGATCGGAAACACCATATATTTT. The genes are TRBV6-1 and TRBJ1-3; 9 bases fit TRBD1. J was trimmed by 4 bases and V by 7 bases; bases with no gene match: 8. This CDR3 comprises 15 residues. Germline V gives CDR1 MNHNS, CDR2 SASEGT.

Ten or more counts support this clone. The chain couples TRBV7-6 to TRBJ2-7, with TRBD1 matching over 9 bases. CDR1 is SGHVS and CDR2 is FNYEAQ in the germline V gene. The CDR3 is 14 residues long. With V trimmed by 0 bases and J by 5 bases, 2 bases remained unmatched. CDR3 nucleotide sequence: TGTGCCAGCAGCTTAGCACAGGGGGCGCACGAGCAGTACTTC. Its protein product is CASSLAQGAHEQYF.

This clone was seen repeatedly, ten times or more. The chain recombines TRBV5-1 with TRBJ1-1; no reliable D call. V was cut by 0 bases and J by 0 bases, with 3 bases left in between. The CDR3 has 13 amino acids. Germline V gene data show CDR1 as SGHRS and CDR2 as YFSETQ. The CDR3 sequence: CASSLGVNTEAFF. The DNA for the CDR3 is TGCGCCAGCAGCTTGGGCGTGAACACTGAAGCTTTCTTT.

Only a few counts were recorded for this clone. A much larger clone differs from this one at a single base, so this may be a read error. V is TRBV5-6 and J is TRBJ2-1; the match to TRBD2 covers 13 bases. The CDR3 covers 15 residues. The V gene end was trimmed by 2 bases and the J gene end by 15 bases; junction bases not matched to a gene: 11. Germline V gene lookup returns CDR1 SGHDT and CDR2 YYEEEE. The CDR3 DNA is TGTGCCAGCAGCTTTGAGGGACTAGCGGGATTCGGTGCGTTCTTC. Its protein is CASSFEGLAGFGAFF.

This clone was found many times. The V gene is TRBV20-1, the J gene TRBJ2-1; D remains ambiguous. Germline V gene lookup returns CDR1 DFQATT and CDR2 SNEGSKA (reference sequence). The CDR3 is 15 residues long. Trimming pared 1 base from V and 5 bases from J, leaving 15 bases between. The CDR3 spells CSARVMGSGHNEQFF. CDR3 bases: TGCAGTGCTAGAGTGATGGGATCGGGCCACAATGAGCAGTTCTTC.

In its sample, this clone ranks as medium-sized. V usage is TRBV19 and J usage is TRBJ2-5, with D perhaps TRBD2 (7 bases). This CDR3 has 13 residues. V lost 8 bases to trimming and J lost 5 bases, with 15 bases between them. The germline CDR1 and CDR2 sequences are LNHDA and SQIVND (reference sequence). The CDR3, as DNA: TGTGCCAGTCGATCGGGGGGCCGGGAGACCCAGTACTTC. Protein sequence: CASRSGGRETQYF.

This clone was counted at least ten times. The chain couples TRBV2 to TRBJ2-3; D possibly corresponds to TRBD2 (5 bases). The CDR3 sequence is 13 residues long. From germline, CDR1 is SNHLY and CDR2 FYNNEI. V was pared by 6 bases and J by 6 bases, with 13 bases between. This CDR3 is CASRLPTGDTQYF. CDR3 bases: TGTGCCAGCAGACTCCCGACGGGGGATACGCAGTATTTT.

At least ten counts were recorded for this clone. The chain links TRBV12-3 or TRBV12-4 to TRBJ1-5; a possible D gene is TRBD1 (5 bases). The V end was cut by 1 base, the J end by 2 bases, with 6 bases between. The CDR3 consists of 14 residues. The CDR3 here is CASSLGGGNQPQHF. The CDR3 DNA reads as TGTGCCAGCAGTTTAGGGGGGGGCAATCAGCCCCAGCATTTT.

This clone has ten or more counts. The rearrangement links TRBV2 to TRBJ2-7, with no clear D. CDR1 and CDR2 from the germline V gene are SNHLY and FYNNEI. V shed 5 bases and J shed 5 bases, with 13 bases lying between them. This CDR3 spans 13 amino acids. CDR3 region: CASSTDPGNEQYF. CDR3 coding DNA: TGTGCCAGCAGTACCGACCCTGGAAACGAGCAGTACTTC.

Remarks on this clone: A read error may account for a junction end that differs from germline. The V and J genes are TRBV11-1 and TRBJ1-6, with D uncertain. CDR1 and CDR2 (germline): SGHAT, FQDESV (reference sequence). The CDR3 is 17 residues long. CDR3 bases: TGTGCCAACAGCGCAGGACGGTCGAATGATTATAATTCACCCATCCACTTT. This sequence encodes CANSAGRSNDYNSPIHF. The whole variable domain, filled in from reference TRBV11-1 and TRBJ1-6, reads EAEVAQSPRYKITEKSQAVAFWCDPISGHATLYWYRQILGQGPELLVQFQDESVVDDSQLPKDRFSAERLKGVDSTLKIQPAELGDSAMYLCANSAGRSNDYNSPIHFGNGTRLTVT.

This clone was detected ten times or more. The chain has TRBV12-5 and TRBJ2-1; tentative D call: TRBD1 (5 bases). There are 18 residues in the CDR3. The germline gives CDR1 LGHNT, CDR2 FRNRAP. Trimming removed 0 bases from V and 2 bases from J, with 17 bases in between. The CDR3 sequence: CASGLVVYTGQTYNEQFF. The CDR3 DNA sequence: TGTGCTAGTGGTTTGGTAGTATATACCGGACAAACCTACAATGAGCAGTTCTTC.